The rows below give T cell receptor beta chains drawn from one sample of a study of metastatic and nonmetastatic thyroid tumors. TCRdb re-analyzed the PCR reads through MiXCR. The sample gives 55,000 or so clones, more than 15% of which show up once; just under 3% is in the top ten. The sample taken for sequencing was blood. The receptors derive from a female donor with papillary thyroid cancer or a benign thyroid nodule (not recorded which). Some clones in this sample may be carry-over from other donors' samples. Both conserved end residues are part of each CDR3. The order of the fields is clone size, D gene, J gene, V gene, CDR3 protein, CDR3 DNA. The D gene is left open where the match is weak. Some rows have no size entry. The others give once, few or many, or a class for an expanded clone.

- - TRBJ2-1 TRBV9 CASSGDWGGTYNEQFF TGTGCCAGCAGCGGGGACTGGGGCGGGACCTACAATGAGCAGTTCTTC
- - TRBJ2-1 TRBV30 CAWNRDLNYNEQFF TGTGCCTGGAACCGGGACTTGAATTACAATGAGCAGTTCTTC
- - TRBJ2-5 TRBV9 CASRVGRPKETQYF TGTGCCAGCAGAGTTGGCAGACCTAAAGAGACCCAGTACTTC
many - TRBJ1-3 TRBV18 CASSRQTPSSGNTIYF TGTGCCAGCTCACGGCAGACTCCCTCCTCTGGAAACACCATATATTTT
many - TRBJ1-4 TRBV3-1 CASSQGGIGEKLFF TGTGCCAGCAGCCAAGGGGGCATCGGTGAAAAACTGTTTTTT
many - TRBJ2-3 TRBV2 CASSGSQGDTQYF TGTGCCAGCAGTGGTTCCCAGGGCGATACGCAGTATTTT
many TRBD1 TRBJ2-7 TRBV18 CASSPIGTGSDEQYF TGTGCCAGCTCACCAATAGGGACAGGATCGGACGAGCAGTACTTC
many - TRBJ1-1 TRBV5-1 CASRPTTVVTEAFF TGCGCCAGCAGGCCAACTACTGTCGTAACTGAAGCTTTCTTT
- - TRBJ1-6 TRBV6-1 CASSVGDNSNLHF TGTGCCAGCAGCGTCGGGGATAATTCAAACCTCCACTTT
many TRBD1 TRBJ1-1 TRBV4-1 CASSQAGTGKKAFF TGCGCCAGCAGCCAAGCCGGGACAGGGAAAAAGGCTTTCTTT
many - TRBJ2-1 TRBV5-1 CASSLGTGQEQFF TGCGCCAGCAGCTTGGGTACAGGGCAGGAGCAGTTCTTC
many TRBD2 TRBJ2-3 TRBV9 CASSVRTSGSPQYF TGTGCCAGCAGCGTTAGGACTAGCGGGAGTCCCCAGTATTTT
- - TRBJ2-1 TRBV12-3/TRBV12-4 CASSSLRASGNEQFF TGTGCCAGCAGTTCTCTCCGGGCCTCCGGCAATGAGCAGTTCTTC
many - TRBJ2-3 TRBV5-5 CASSLVLGGTDTQYF TGTGCCAGCAGCTTGGTCCTGGGCGGGACAGATACGCAGTATTTT
many - TRBJ1-4 TRBV28 CASSFEVGEKLFF TGTGCCAGCAGTTTTGAAGTCGGGGAAAAACTGTTTTTT
- TRBD1 TRBJ2-7 TRBV7-6 CASSLGVGQGDEQYF TGTGCCAGCAGCTTGGGCGTAGGACAGGGAGACGAGCAGTACTTC
many - TRBJ2-7 TRBV20-1 CSTREGGSYEQYF TGCAGTACAAGGGAGGGGGGATCCTACGAGCAGTACTTC
- - TRBJ2-7 TRBV11-1 CASSLRTSSYEQYF TGTGCCAGCAGCTTGAGGACGAGCTCCTACGAGCAGTACTTC
- TRBD1 TRBJ1-2 TRBV19 CASSIWIQGRNYCYTF TGTGCCAGTAGTATATGGATACAGGGGCGAAACTATTGCTACACCTTC
few - TRBJ2-2 TRBV6-6 CASSYVEGAGELFF TGTGCCAGCAGTTACGTCGAGGGGGCCGGGGAGCTGTTTTTT
many - TRBJ2-7 TRBV11-2 CASSLKFPPPYF TGTGCCAGCAGCTTAAAGTTTCCCCCACCGTACTTC
many TRBD2 TRBJ2-1 TRBV5-4 CASSFAPGLDNEQFF TGTGCCAGCAGCTTTGCCCCGGGACTAGATAATGAGCAGTTCTTC
few - TRBJ1-5 TRBV19 CASSIAQGTDTQHF TGTGCCAGTAGTATAGCTCAGGGCACAGATACGCAGCATTTT
- - TRBJ1-1 TRBV7-9 CASSPRQEAFF TGTGCCAGCAGCCCCCGGCAGGAAGCTTTCTTT
medium-sized TRBD1 TRBJ1-5 TRBV6-1 CASSRWTGEVDQPQHF TGTGCCAGCAGTCGTTGGACAGGGGAGGTGGATCAGCCCCAGCATTTT
many - TRBJ2-6 TRBV20-1 CSARLPGANVLTF TGCAGTGCTAGGCTACCTGGGGCCAACGTCCTGACTTTC
- - TRBJ2-2 TRBV30 CAWSMGSAGELFF TGTGCCTGGAGTATGGGTAGCGCCGGGGAGCTGTTTTTT
many - TRBJ2-7 TRBV19 CASRTAFGGEQYF TGTGCCAGTAGGACAGCCTTCGGGGGCGAGCAGTACTTC
many TRBD2 TRBJ2-1 TRBV20-1 CSAALLAGKYNEQFF TGCAGTGCTGCATTACTAGCGGGAAAATACAATGAGCAGTTCTTC
few - TRBJ2-2 TRBV19 CASTGVRAVELFF TGTGCCAGCACAGGTGTCCGGGCCGTGGAGCTGTTTTTT
many TRBD1 TRBJ1-5 TRBV5-6 CASSQGQGPNQPQHF TGTGCCAGCAGTCAGGGACAGGGGCCGAATCAGCCCCAGCATTTT
- TRBD1 TRBJ1-1 TRBV5-4 CASSGSGGSNTEAFF TGTGCCAGCAGCGGTTCAGGGGGCTCAAACACTGAAGCTTTCTTT
many - TRBJ1-6 TRBV30 CAWSRGRSNSPLHF TGTGCCTGGAGTCGGGGACGGAGTAATTCACCCCTCCACTTT
many - TRBJ2-1 TRBV10-2 CASSESKAHNPRFF TGCGCCAGCAGTGAGTCGAAGGCTCATAATCCGCGATTCTTC
- - TRBJ1-1 TRBV12-3/TRBV12-4 CASGALPRAGNTEAFF TGTGCCAGCGGTGCCCTACCGAGGGCGGGGAACACTGAAGCTTTCTTT
many - TRBJ2-1 TRBV7-2 CASSLDTYNEQFF TGTGCCAGCAGCTTAGACACCTACAATGAGCAGTTCTTC
- - TRBJ2-5 TRBV20-1 CSARELSVGETKYF TGCAGTGCTAGAGAGCTCAGCGTAGGAGAGACCAAGTACTTC
many TRBD1 TRBJ2-7 TRBV29-1 CSVEVWDRTAYEQYF TGCAGCGTTGAAGTTTGGGACAGGACCGCCTACGAGCAGTACTTC
many - TRBJ1-6 TRBV30 CAWKNLGENSPLHF TGTGCCTGGAAGAACTTAGGGGAGAATTCACCCCTCCACTTT
- - TRBJ2-5 TRBV14 CASSSLQARETQYF TGTGCCAGCAGCTCTTTACAGGCTCGAGAGACCCAGTACTTC
many - TRBJ1-2 TRBV12-3/TRBV12-4 CASSLKRVLGFGGYTF TGTGCCAGCAGTTTAAAAAGGGTTCTCGGTTTTGGGGGCTACACCTTC
few - TRBJ1-2 TRBV6-1 CASAPGGNYGYTF TGTGCCAGCGCCCCCGGGGGCAACTATGGCTACACGTTC
- - TRBJ2-7 TRBV11-2 CASSFTPTIRGEGEQYF TGTGCCAGCAGCTTCACCCCCACCATTCGGGGAGAGGGAGAGCAGTACTTC
many TRBD1 TRBJ2-1 TRBV4-1 CASSQEDRAASYNEQFF TGCGCCAGCAGCCAGGAGGACAGGGCAGCCTCCTACAATGAGCAGTTCTTC
many - TRBJ2-3 TRBV6-1 CASSEPGRPADTQYF TGTGCCAGCAGTGAACCCGGACGGCCGGCAGATACGCAGTATTTT
many - TRBJ1-5 TRBV3-1 CASSQPPGAQHF TGTGCCAGCAGCCAGCCGCCGGGGGCCCAGCATTTT